This T cell receptor beta chain was identified during a study of T-cell reconstitution after alpha-beta-depleted transplantation in children. A TCRbeta library incorporating unique molecular identifiers was prepared. TCRdb used MiXCR to reprocess the PCR reads, holding one entry per CDR3 protein. The sample carries fewer than 250,000 distinct CDR3 sequences, approximately 15% recorded once. This CDR3 has 13 residues. Germline V gene data show CDR1 as ENHRY and CDR2 as SYGVKD. V was pared by 4 bases and J by 5 bases, with 5 bases of the junction left unmatched. Findings and caveats of the study: The main origin of T-cell counts and diversity one year after transplant was newly produced T cells. Diversity of TCRbeta at day 60 was high in some patients, arising from surviving recipient T cells and thymic progenitors.

In the case of this clonotype: Antigen unknown.

V gene TRBV10-3 combines with J gene TRBJ2-7, with 7 bases aligning to TRBD1. This specimen was PBMCs, mostly from graft donor cells, taken 360 days after TCRalphabeta/CD19-depleted stem cell transplant. The TCR comes from a male patient aged 2 to 9 who had a stem cell transplant for acute lymphoblastic leukemia, so the T cells may come from the graft donor. CDR3 sequence: CAISGTGADEQYF. The CDR3 DNA follows: TGTGCCATCAGTGGGACAGGCGCTGACGAGCAGTACTTC.